The entry below describes one TCR beta chain. The specificity of this receptor is unknown. Base qualities are missing; no much larger clone stands one base away. This record belongs to a study of OX40 agonist ivuxolimab in advanced cancers. Study-wide context: Ivuxolimab was an agonistic, fully human IgG2 monoclonal antibody directed against OX40 (CD134), a costimulatory receptor. Intravenous ivuxolimab was administered to patients every 2 weeks at six dose levels: 0.01, 0.1, 0.3, 1.5, 3 and 10 mg/kg. Of the 50 or so patients in dose escalation, about 20 had hepatocellular carcinoma, about 15 had melanoma, 9 had renal cell carcinoma and 9 had head and neck cancer. A male proportion of nearly 85% and a mean age of approximately 61 years, ranging from 23 to 79, were recorded for the dose-escalation cohort. Patients were allowed to have had prior anti-PD-1, anti-PD-L1 or anti-CTLA-4 therapy, and 40% of the dose-escalation patients had been treated with checkpoint inhibitors. Partial responses were achieved by three dose-escalation patients, of whom one had hepatocellular carcinoma and two had cutaneous melanoma. The purpose of peripheral TCRbeta sequencing was to test whether ivuxolimab changed TCR sequence diversity and led to clonal T-cell expansion. The paper covers the monotherapy dose-escalation part of the phase I ivuxolimab trial, which included N of about 51 patients. Overall study outcomes, separate from this receptor: Low levels of normalized T-cell clonal expansion were also seen in some patients who did not respond. At doses of 0.1 to 3.0 mg/kg, clonal expansion of both CD4+ and CD8+ blood T cells was observed from baseline to week 6. The antigen specificity of the peripheral T cells that underwent clonal expansion was not determined. Partial responders in the 0.1-3.0 mg/kg groups had among the lowest normalized peripheral clonal expansion, especially among CD8+ T cells. After ivuxolimab, expanded clones were on average more numerous among CD8+ T cells than among CD4+ T cells.

For sequencing of the TCRbeta CDR3 region, genomic DNA was extracted from the sorted cells. TCRbeta CDR3 regions were sequenced using the immunoSEQ Assay. The table comes from immuneACCESS by way of TCRdb, which keeps in-frame sequences with V and J called. Part of the clones is missing from these tables; in studies checked, under half for an unresolved V gene and the rest for unknown reasons. The sample table holds some 130,000 clones, of which approximately 90% were seen once. 0.95% to 1.4% of the sample rests with the top ten. Reading from cysteine to phenylalanine, the CDR3 counts 14 amino acids. Just the 42-base CDR3 DNA is kept, in frame starting at base 1. Trimming at the junction amounts to 6 bases on V and 2 bases on J, and the germline ends lie 14 bases apart. The CDR1 and CDR2 encoded by the germline V gene are SGHRS and YFSETQ. Patients with autoimmune disease history or receiving systemic immunosuppression were excluded from the trial. Peripheral blood for TCR sequencing was drawn from every dose cohort at baseline, at cycle 4 day 1 and at cycle 7 day 1. The samples were taken from a phase I, first-in-human, multicenter, open-label dose-escalation trial of ivuxolimab. Adults with locally advanced or metastatic melanoma, renal cell carcinoma, hepatocellular carcinoma or head and neck squamous cell carcinoma were enrolled in the trial. Before TCR sequencing, CD4+ and CD8+ T cells were separately sorted from peripheral blood.

The TCR was taken from an adult with an advanced solid tumor such as melanoma, head and neck, liver or kidney cancer. The V and J genes are TRBV5-1 and TRBJ2-5; no confident D gene assignment can be made. Here the sequenced sample was CD4+ or CD8+ T cells sorted from blood, taken in a trial of the OX40 agonist ivuxolimab. The CDR3 corresponds to CASTQQSPQETQYF. In nucleotides, the sequence is TGCGCCAGCACCCAGCAGAGTCCTCAAGAGACCCAGTACTTC.